One sample yielded the 22 T cell receptor beta chains listed below, sequenced in a study of blood T cell repertoires in COVID-19. Using immunoSEQ multiplex PCR, the repertoire was profiled, and TCRdb retains in-frame clones only, with some absent. Here the sample spans some 96,000 clones, approximately 80% being singletons. Sequenced material: peripheral blood. Source of these receptors: a man aged 50 to 59 with active or convalescent COVID-19.

This chain joins TRBV7-9 and TRBJ2-2; D gene uncertain. The CDR3 totals 13 residues. Germline V gene lookup returns CDR1 SEHNR and CDR2 FQNEAQ (reference sequence). The germline V and J ends were trimmed by 5 bases and 8 bases, with 12 bases remaining between them. DNA of the CDR3: TGTGCCAGCAGCCTTGACTCCAGAGGGGAGCTGTTTTTT. Translating it yields CASSLDSRGELFF.

This clone appeared a single time. This sequence joins TRBV5-1 and TRBJ1-2; 8 bases match TRBD1. Per germline, CDR1 SGHRS and CDR2 YFSETQ. This CDR3 has 14 amino acids. V lost 0 bases, J lost 8 bases, and 6 bases stayed unmatched. The CDR3 DNA reads as TGCGCCAGCAGCTTGGTGGACAGGGTGAACGGCTACACCTTC. Translating it yields CASSLVDRVNGYTF.

In DNA, the CDR3 is TGTGCCAGTAGTGTCCTCTCTGGGGGCAGGGGGCACACTGAAGCTTTCTTT. Its translation is CASSVLSGGRGHTEAFF. J is TRBJ1-1 and V is TRBV19; 8 bases match TRBD1. Germline CDR1 LNHDA, CDR2 SQIVND (reference sequence). CDR3 length equals 17 residues. J gave up 3 bases and V 5 bases, and 14 bases lay outside the gene matches.

The gene calls are TRBV30 and TRBJ1-3; no clear D. Between the trimmed V and J ends, which lost 0 bases and 3 bases, there was a span of 3 bases. Germline lookup yields CDR1 GTSNPN and CDR2 SVGIG (reference sequence). CDR3 length: 12 residues. The CDR3 sequence: CAWSVLGNTIYF. The DNA for the CDR3 is TGTGCCTGGAGTGTACTTGGAAACACCATATATTTT.

This chain uses TRBV20-1 with TRBJ1-2, with TRBD1 matching 7 bases. CDR1 and CDR2 (germline): DFQATT, SNEGSKA (reference sequence). The junction had 3 bases not matched to a gene; V was cut back by 3 bases and J by 5 bases. CDR3 length: 12 residues. Here the CDR3 reads CSASGDRYGYTF. Written as DNA, the CDR3 is TGCAGTGCTAGTGGGGACAGATATGGCTACACCTTC.

The chain employs TRBV5-1 and TRBJ1-1; 9 bases map to TRBD1. Germline values: CDR1 SGHRS, CDR2 YFSETQ. The CDR3 sequence is 14 residues long. The trim removed 3 bases at V and 1 base at J, leaving 1 base unmatched. CDR3 sequence reads: CASSWTGENTEAFF. CDR3 nucleotides: TGCGCCAGCAGCTGGACAGGGGAGAACACTGAAGCTTTCTTT. Full variable domain (remainder filled in from reference TRBV5-1 and TRBJ1-1): KAGVTQTPRYLIKTRGQQVTLSCSPISGHRSVSWYQQTPGQGLQFLFEYFSETQRNKGNFPGRFSGRQFSNSRSEMNVSTLELGDSALYLCASSWTGENTEAFFGQGTRLTVV.

J is TRBJ2-3 and V is TRBV19; possible D gene TRBD2, 5 bases. The CDR3 is 14 amino acids. Between the trimmed V and J ends, which lost 3 bases and 6 bases, there was a span of 13 bases. Germline CDR1 and CDR2: LNHDA and SQIVND (reference sequence). CDR3 protein: CASSIGSREDTQYF. The DNA of the CDR3 is TGTGCCAGTAGTATTGGGTCGAGGGAGGATACGCAGTATTTT.

The chain employs TRBV10-1 and TRBJ2-3; TRBD2 is a possible D gene (6 bases). Germline-derived CDR1 and CDR2 are WNHNN and SYGVQD (reference sequence). The CDR3 contains 16 residues. V was trimmed by 8 bases and J by 0 bases, leaving 18 bases between them. The CDR3 DNA reads TGCGCCAGCGGGAGCAGCCTGGCGGGAAGCACAGATACGCAGTATTTT. The encoded protein is CASGSSLAGSTDTQYF.

The J gene is TRBJ1-3, the V gene TRBV6-6; D remains ambiguous. Deletions cut 0 bases from V and 0 bases from J, with 9 bases between. The germline V gene has CDR1 MNHNY and CDR2 SVGAGI (reference sequence). CDR3 size: 16 residues. The CDR3 bases are TGTGCCAGCAGTTACTCGAGATCAAGCTCTGGAAACACCATATATTTT. It translates to CASSYSRSSSGNTIYF.

The chain links TRBV10-3 to TRBJ2-2; 9 bases are a match to TRBD1. V dropped 6 bases and J dropped 2; count of bases not matched to a gene: 4. Germline V gene lookup returns CDR1 ENHRY and CDR2 SYGVKD. CDR3 size: 15 residues. In DNA form, the CDR3 reads TGTGCCATCAGAGGGGACAGGGTAAACACCGGGGAGCTGTTTTTT. Translated: CAIRGDRVNTGELFF.

This chain connects TRBV5-6 to TRBJ1-1; TRBD1 agrees at 7 bases. The CDR3 spans 16 residues. Germline CDR1 and CDR2: SGHDT and YYEEEE. Trimming cost V 4 bases and J 2 bases; bases outside gene matches: 11. The CDR3 nucleotides read TGTGCCAGCAGCATATACCGGGACAGAATAAACACTGAAGCTTTCTTT. Its translation is CASSIYRDRINTEAFF. The full variable domain, rest sourced from reference TRBV5-6 and TRBJ1-1, is DAGVTQSPTHLIKTRGQQVTLRCSPKSGHDTVSWYQQALGQGPQFIFQYYEEEERQRGNFPDRFSGHQFPNYSSELNVNALLLGDSALYLCASSIYRDRINTEAFFGQGTRLTVV.

This chain uses TRBV7-6 with TRBJ2-2, with D perhaps matching TRBD1 (5 bases). The CDR3 extends over 15 amino acids. Germline assignment: CDR1 SGHVS and CDR2 FNYEAQ. The V and J ends lost 1 base and 4 bases respectively, with 10 bases between them. This CDR3 reads CASSLGQGSTGELFF. The CDR3 DNA reads as TGTGCCAGCAGCTTAGGGCAGGGTAGCACCGGGGAGCTGTTTTTT. Using reference TRBV7-6 and TRBJ2-2 for the parts outside the CDR3, the full variable domain is GAGVSQSPRYKVTKRGQDVALRCDPISGHVSLYWYRQALGQGPEFLTYFNYEAQQDKSGLPNDRFSAERPEGSISTLTIQRTEQRDSAMYRCASSLGQGSTGELFFGEGSRLTVL.

The V call is TRBV4-2, the J call TRBJ2-7; 9 bases are shared with TRBD2. Trimming at V came to 2 bases and at J to 0 bases, leaving 8 bases not matched to a gene. Looked up from germline, CDR1 is LGHNA and CDR2 is YNFKEQ. The CDR3 runs 17 residues. The chain's CDR3 is CASSQLSSGANSYEQYF. In DNA form, the CDR3 reads TGTGCCAGCAGCCAACTCTCTAGCGGGGCAAACTCCTACGAGCAGTACTTC.

The V gene is TRBV24-1, the J gene TRBJ2-5; possibly TRBD1 for D (6 bases). V was pared by 3 bases and J by 5 bases, with 15 bases between. Germline values: CDR1 KGHDR, CDR2 SFDVKD. CDR3 length: 15 amino acids. The CDR3 sequence is CATSDARGAVETQYF. In nucleotides, the CDR3 is TGTGCCACCAGTGATGCCAGGGGAGCAGTGGAGACCCAGTACTTC.

V and J are TRBV5-4 and TRBJ2-7; 9 nucleotides line up with TRBD1. Trimming cost V 2 bases and J 4 bases; bases outside gene matches: 7. CDR3 size: 15 residues. Germline lookup yields CDR1 SGHNT and CDR2 YYREEE (reference sequence). The CDR3 region is CASSLRDRDMYEQYF. The CDR3 DNA follows: TGTGCCAGCAGCTTAAGGGACAGGGACATGTACGAGCAGTACTTC.

In DNA form, the CDR3 reads TGTGCCAGCAGTTTAGGGGCAGACTTGAACTATGGCTACACCTTC. It encodes CASSLGADLNYGYTF. The V and J genes are TRBV28 and TRBJ1-2; possibly TRBD1 for D (5 bases). This CDR3 region has 15 residues. The V and J ends lost 2 bases and 2 bases respectively, with 12 bases between them. In germline, CDR1 is MDHEN, CDR2 SYDVKM.

This clone was seen a few times. This chain connects TRBV4-1 to TRBJ2-7, with TRBD1 matching 9 bases. The CDR3 sequence is 14 residues long. J lost 3 bases, V lost 4 bases, and 4 bases had no gene match. Germline V gene lookup returns CDR1 MGHRA and CDR2 YSYEKL. The CDR3 DNA sequence: TGCGCCAGCAGCCCCGGGACAGGGCGCTACGAGCAGTACTTC. It encodes CASSPGTGRYEQYF.

J is TRBJ2-2 and V is TRBV11-3, with D possibly matching TRBD1 (6 bases). CDR3 length: 15 amino acids. Germline CDR1 reads SGHNT; CDR2 reads YENEEA. Trimming cost V 4 bases and J 4 bases, with 13 bases left between them. The CDR3: CASSSLGTTTGELFF. The CDR3 region has the DNA TGTGCCAGCAGCTCACTGGGGACAACCACCGGGGAGCTGTTTTTT.

The chain couples TRBV20-1 to TRBJ1-1, with TRBD1 as a possible D gene (5 bases). Looked up from germline, CDR1 is DFQATT and CDR2 is SNEGSKA (reference sequence). This CDR3 region has 17 residues. V lost 3 bases and J lost 0, with 20 bases in between. CDR3: CSASPTATIYMNTEAFF. The CDR3 DNA reads as TGCAGTGCTAGTCCGACAGCTACCATTTACATGAACACTGAAGCTTTCTTT.

This clone was observed a handful of times. The chain uses TRBV19 and TRBJ1-1, with D unresolved. This CDR3 spans 11 amino acids. V lost 7 bases and J 4 bases, leaving 7 bases between the germline ends. Germline V gene data show CDR1 as LNHDA and CDR2 as SQIVND (reference sequence). CDR3 sequence reads: CASIEGTEAFF. In DNA form, the CDR3 reads TGTGCCAGTATCGAGGGCACTGAAGCTTTCTTT.

The chain joins TRBV19 to TRBJ1-4; D remains ambiguous. This CDR3 has 16 amino acids. Deletions cut 8 bases from V and 0 bases from J, with 16 bases between. The germline V gene has CDR1 LNHDA and CDR2 SQIVND (reference sequence). The CDR3 DNA reads TGTGCCAGTCGATCCGGCAGGATCGCAACTAATGAAAAACTGTTTTTT. This encodes CASRSGRIATNEKLFF.

The V gene is TRBV6-5, the J gene TRBJ1-1, with a possible D match to TRBD1 (6 bases). Germline CDR1 is MNHEY and CDR2 is SVGAGI. V was trimmed by 6 bases and J by 1 base, leaving 9 bases between them. This CDR3 has 13 amino acids. The CDR3 region has the DNA TGTGCCAGCAGAGGACAGCCGAACACTGAAGCTTTCTTT. Translated: CASRGQPNTEAFF.